This record looks at one TCR beta chain sequence and its context. Its antigen is currently unknown. Clones were sequenced by immunoSEQ multiplex PCR, and TCRdb holds only the in-frame ones, with some missing. The table lists 98,000 or so clones, about 86% of them singletons, with less than 3.5% in the top ten. V lost 0 bases and J 5 bases, leaving 8 bases between the germline ends. The germline V gene has CDR1 MNHEY and CDR2 SVGAGI. The CDR3 is 14 residues long. This sample stems from a study of T cell responses to AZD1222 COVID-19 vaccine. Findings and limits, study-wide: Repertoire samples came only from after the peak T cell response.

The sequencing here drew on peripheral blood, taken on day 0 of AZD1222 vaccination. V is TRBV6-5 and J is TRBJ1-5, with D unclear. The TCR was taken from an adult in good health. Written as DNA, the CDR3 is TGTGCCAGCAGTTACTCGTATTTGGATCAGCCCCAGCATTTT. This translates into CASSYSYLDQPQHF.